This T cell receptor (beta chain) was recovered during a study of cytomegalovirus exposure and HLA in healthy donors. Study-level information: A preliminary data release comprised approximately 85 million unique TCRs obtained from HLA-typed donors.

In the PCR, 60 Vbeta and 13 Jbeta primers were used. The assay was immunoSEQ multiplex PCR, and TCRdb's table has in-frame clones only and misses some. The top ten hold roughly 1.9% of the sample, which has fewer than 200,000 clones, about three quarters seen once. General study findings and limits: Later on, an analysis showed TCR association rates differing by HLA locus, with DRB1 the most and HLA-C the fewest. While the bulk of TCR sequences proved rare, some public TCRs turned up in many donors.

The V gene's germline CDR1 is SGHTA and CDR2 FQGTGA. The V end was cut by 0 bases, the J end by 2 bases, with 11 bases between. The CDR3 loop spans 15 amino acids. In the case of this clone: What it recognizes is unknown.

The V gene is TRBV7-3, the J gene TRBJ2-7; D is unresolved. This clonotype originated in a female donor in good health and CMV-seronegative. Material for sequencing was PBMCs. This CDR3 reads CASSLTGAITYEQYF. In nucleotides, the CDR3 is TGTGCCAGCAGCTTAACCGGAGCTATCACCTACGAGCAGTACTTC.